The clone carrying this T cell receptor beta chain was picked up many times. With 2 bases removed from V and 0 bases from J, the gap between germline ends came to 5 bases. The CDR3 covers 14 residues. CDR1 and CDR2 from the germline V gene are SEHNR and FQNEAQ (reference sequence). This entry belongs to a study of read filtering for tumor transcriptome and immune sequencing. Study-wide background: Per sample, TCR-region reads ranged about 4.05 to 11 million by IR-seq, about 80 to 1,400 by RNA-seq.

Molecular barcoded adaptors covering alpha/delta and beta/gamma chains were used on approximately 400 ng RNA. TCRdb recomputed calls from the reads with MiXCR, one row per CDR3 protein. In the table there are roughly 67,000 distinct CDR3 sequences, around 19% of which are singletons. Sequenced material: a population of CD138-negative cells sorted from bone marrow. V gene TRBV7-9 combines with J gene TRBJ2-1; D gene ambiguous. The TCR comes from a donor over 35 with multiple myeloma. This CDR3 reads CASSLIGSYNEQFF. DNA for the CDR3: TGTGCCAGCAGCTTAATTGGCTCCTACAATGAGCAGTTCTTC.